This T cell receptor (beta chain) was captured in a study of T cells expressing NK-cell markers. This CDR3 has 12 amino acids. Germline CDR1 MDHEN, CDR2 SYDVKM. On this clonotype itself: The antigen is not known.

Study-wide findings and caveats: Topping the CD3+CD56-NKG2C+ fraction as well were these clonotypes, in a few donors. In a handful of donors, dominant CD3+CD56+NKG2C+ clones formed roughly 1.0-7.0% of CD8+ cells.

TCRdb reprocessed the 5' RACE reads and stores each CDR3 protein as one record, lacking DNA. The sample has about 180,000 distinct CDR3 sequences. Material for sequencing was blood T cells: a sorted CD56 or NKG2C T cell subset, CD4+ or CD8+ T cells, or bulk PBMC T cells (not recorded which). The clonotype originates from a woman aged 18 to 75 in good health. This chain uses TRBV28 with TRBJ2-5. CDR3 region: CASRVNQETQYF.